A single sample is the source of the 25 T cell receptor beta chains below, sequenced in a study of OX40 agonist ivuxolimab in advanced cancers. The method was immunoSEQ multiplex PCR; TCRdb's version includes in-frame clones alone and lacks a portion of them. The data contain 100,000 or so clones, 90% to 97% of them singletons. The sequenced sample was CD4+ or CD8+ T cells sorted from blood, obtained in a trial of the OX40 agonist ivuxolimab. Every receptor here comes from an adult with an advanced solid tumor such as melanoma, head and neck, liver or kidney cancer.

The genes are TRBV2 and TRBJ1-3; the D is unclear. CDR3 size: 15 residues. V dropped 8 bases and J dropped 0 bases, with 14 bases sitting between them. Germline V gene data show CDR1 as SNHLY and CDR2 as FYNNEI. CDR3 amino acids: CASWPPRYSGNTIYF. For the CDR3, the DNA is TGTGCCAGCTGGCCCCCCCGTTACTCTGGAAACACCATATATTTT.

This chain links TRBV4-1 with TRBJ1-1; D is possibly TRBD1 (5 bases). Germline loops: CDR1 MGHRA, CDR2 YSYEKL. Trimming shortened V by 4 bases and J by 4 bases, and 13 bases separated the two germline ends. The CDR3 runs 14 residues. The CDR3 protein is CASSRGRAATEAFF. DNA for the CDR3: TGCGCCAGCAGCCGGGGCCGGGCAGCCACTGAAGCTTTCTTT.

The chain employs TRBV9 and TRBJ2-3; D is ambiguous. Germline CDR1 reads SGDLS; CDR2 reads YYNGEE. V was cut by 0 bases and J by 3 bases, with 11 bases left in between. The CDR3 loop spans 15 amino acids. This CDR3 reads CASSVGGSATDTQYF. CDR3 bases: TGTGCCAGCAGCGTAGGTGGCAGCGCAACAGATACGCAGTATTTT.

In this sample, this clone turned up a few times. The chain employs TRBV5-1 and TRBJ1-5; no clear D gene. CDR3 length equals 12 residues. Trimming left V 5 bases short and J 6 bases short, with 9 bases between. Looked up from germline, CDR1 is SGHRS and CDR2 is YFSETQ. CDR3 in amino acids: CASRVLGQPQHF. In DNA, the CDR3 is TGCGCCAGCAGAGTCCTAGGTCAGCCCCAGCATTTT.

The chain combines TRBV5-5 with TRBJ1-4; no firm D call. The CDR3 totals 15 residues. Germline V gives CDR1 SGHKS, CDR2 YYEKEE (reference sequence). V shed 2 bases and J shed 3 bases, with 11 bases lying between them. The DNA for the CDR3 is TGTGCCAGCAGCTTCTCGACGGCGCCTAATGAAAAACTGTTTTTT. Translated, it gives CASSFSTAPNEKLFF.

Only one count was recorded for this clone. The DNA for the CDR3 is TGTGCCAGCAGTTTACGACGGGTTGCCTACGAGCAGTACTTC. Translating gives CASSLRRVAYEQYF. The chain combines TRBV27 with TRBJ2-7; no firm D call. The CDR3 has 14 amino acids. The V end was cut by 2 bases, the J end by 2 bases, with 10 bases between. CDR1 is MNHEY and CDR2 is SMNVEV in the germline V gene (reference sequence).

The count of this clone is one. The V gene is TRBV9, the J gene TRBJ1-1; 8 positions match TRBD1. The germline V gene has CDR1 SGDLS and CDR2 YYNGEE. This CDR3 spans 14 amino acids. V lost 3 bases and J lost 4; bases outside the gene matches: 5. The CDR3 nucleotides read TGTGCCAGCAGCGGAACTACAGGGGGCACTGAAGCTTTCTTT. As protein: CASSGTTGGTEAFF.

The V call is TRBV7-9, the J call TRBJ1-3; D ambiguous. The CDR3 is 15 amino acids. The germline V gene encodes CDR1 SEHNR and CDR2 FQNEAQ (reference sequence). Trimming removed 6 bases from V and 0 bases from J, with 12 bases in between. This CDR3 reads CASRSQTYSGNTIYF. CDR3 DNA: TGTGCCAGCAGGTCACAGACCTACTCTGGAAACACCATATATTTT.

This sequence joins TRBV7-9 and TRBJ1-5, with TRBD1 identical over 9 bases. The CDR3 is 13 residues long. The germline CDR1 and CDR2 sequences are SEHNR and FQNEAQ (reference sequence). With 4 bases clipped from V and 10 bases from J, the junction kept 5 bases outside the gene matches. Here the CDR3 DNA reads TGTGCCAGCAGCTCATCGGACAGGGGTCCCCAGCATTTT. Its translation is CASSSSDRGPQHF.

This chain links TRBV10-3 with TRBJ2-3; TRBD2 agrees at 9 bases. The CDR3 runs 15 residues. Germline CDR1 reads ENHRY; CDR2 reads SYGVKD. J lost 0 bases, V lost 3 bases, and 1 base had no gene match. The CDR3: CAISDSGSSTDTQYF. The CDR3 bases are TGTGCCATCAGTGATAGCGGGAGTAGCACAGATACGCAGTATTTT.

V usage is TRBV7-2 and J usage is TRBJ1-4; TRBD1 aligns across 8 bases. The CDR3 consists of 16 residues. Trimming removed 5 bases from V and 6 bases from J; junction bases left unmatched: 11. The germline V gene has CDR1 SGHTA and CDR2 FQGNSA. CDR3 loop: CASSPNAGGLDEKLFF. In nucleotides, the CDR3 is TGTGCCAGCAGCCCAAATGCAGGGGGCTTAGATGAAAAACTGTTTTTT.

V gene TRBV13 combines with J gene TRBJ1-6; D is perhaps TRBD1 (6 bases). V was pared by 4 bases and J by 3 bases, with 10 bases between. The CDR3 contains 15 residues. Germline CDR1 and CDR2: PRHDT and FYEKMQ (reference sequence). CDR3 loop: CASSSTGLYNSPLHF. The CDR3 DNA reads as TGTGCCAGCAGCTCGACAGGACTCTATAATTCACCCCTCCACTTT.

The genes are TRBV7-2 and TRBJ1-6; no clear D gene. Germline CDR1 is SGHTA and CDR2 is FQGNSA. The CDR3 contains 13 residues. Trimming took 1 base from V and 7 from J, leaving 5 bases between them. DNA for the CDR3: TGTGCCAGCAGCTTAGGTACCAATTCACCCCTCCACTTT. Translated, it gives CASSLGTNSPLHF.

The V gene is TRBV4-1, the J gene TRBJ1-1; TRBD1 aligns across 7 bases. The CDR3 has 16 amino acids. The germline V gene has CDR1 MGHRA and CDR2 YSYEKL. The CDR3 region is CATSSSPTGDNTEAFF. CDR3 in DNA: TGCGCGACCTCATCATCCCCTACAGGGGATAACACTGAAGCTTTCTTT.

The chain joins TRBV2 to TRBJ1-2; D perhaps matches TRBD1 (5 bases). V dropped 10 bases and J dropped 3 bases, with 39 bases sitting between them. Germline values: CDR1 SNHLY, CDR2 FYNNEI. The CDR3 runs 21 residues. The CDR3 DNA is TGTGCCACCATTCCTTCGGAATTAAAAGTCGGTTTGATTACGGGGGACTATGGCTACACCTTC. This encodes CATIPSELKVGLITGDYGYTF.

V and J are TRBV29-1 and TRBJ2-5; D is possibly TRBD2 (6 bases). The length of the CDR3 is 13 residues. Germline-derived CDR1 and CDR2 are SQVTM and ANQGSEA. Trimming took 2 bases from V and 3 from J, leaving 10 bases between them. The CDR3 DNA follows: TGCAGCGTTGAAAGTGGACTAAAAGAGACCCAGTACTTC. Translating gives CSVESGLKETQYF.

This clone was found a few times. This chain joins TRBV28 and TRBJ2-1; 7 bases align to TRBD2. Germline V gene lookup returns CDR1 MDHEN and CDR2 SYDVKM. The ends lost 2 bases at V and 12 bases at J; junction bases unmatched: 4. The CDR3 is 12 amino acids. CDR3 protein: CASSLAGAVQFF. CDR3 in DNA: TGTGCCAGCAGTTTAGCGGGAGCGGTGCAGTTCTTC. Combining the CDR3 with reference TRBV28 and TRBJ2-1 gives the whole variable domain DVKVTQSSRYLVKRTGEKVFLECVQDMDHENMFWYRQDPGLGLRLIYFSYDVKMKEKGDIPEGYSVSREKKERFSLILESASTNQTSMYLCASSLAGAVQFFGPGTRLTVL.

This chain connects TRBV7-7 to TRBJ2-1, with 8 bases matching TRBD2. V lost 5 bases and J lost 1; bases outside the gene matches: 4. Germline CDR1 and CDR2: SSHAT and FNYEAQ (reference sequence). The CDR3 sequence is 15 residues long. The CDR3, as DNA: TGTGCCAGCAGCCCGAGCGGGGGTTCCTACAATGAGCAGTTCTTC. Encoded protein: CASSPSGGSYNEQFF.

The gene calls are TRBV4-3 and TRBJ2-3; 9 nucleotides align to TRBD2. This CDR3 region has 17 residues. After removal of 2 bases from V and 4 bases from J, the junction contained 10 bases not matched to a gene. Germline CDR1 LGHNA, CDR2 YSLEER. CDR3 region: CASSQLGEREVPDTQYF. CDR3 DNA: TGCGCCAGCAGCCAACTGGGGGAGCGGGAGGTCCCAGATACGCAGTATTTT.

Here the CDR3 reads CASSLLAGGPEQYF. The CDR3 DNA is TGTGCCAGCAGCCTCCTAGCGGGAGGGCCCGAGCAGTACTTC. The chain has TRBV6-5 and TRBJ2-7; the match to TRBD2 covers 12 bases. This CDR3 spans 14 amino acids. V shed 6 bases, J shed 6 bases, and the junction held 6 bases outside the gene matches. Germline CDR1 is MNHEY and CDR2 is SVGAGI.

The CDR3: CASSQDLSGGAYEQYF. The DNA for the CDR3 is TGTGCCAGCAGCCAAGACCTTAGCGGGGGGGCTTACGAGCAGTACTTC. The gene calls are TRBV4-2 and TRBJ2-7; 11 bases are a match to TRBD2. This CDR3 is built from 16 residues. The germline gives CDR1 LGHNA, CDR2 YNFKEQ. V lost 0 bases and J lost 4; bases outside the gene matches: 5.

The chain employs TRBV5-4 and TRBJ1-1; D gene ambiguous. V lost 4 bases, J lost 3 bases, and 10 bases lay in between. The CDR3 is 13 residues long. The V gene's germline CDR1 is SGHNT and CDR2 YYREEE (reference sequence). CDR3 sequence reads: CASSLNGYTEAFF. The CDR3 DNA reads TGTGCCAGCAGCCTTAATGGATACACTGAAGCTTTCTTT.

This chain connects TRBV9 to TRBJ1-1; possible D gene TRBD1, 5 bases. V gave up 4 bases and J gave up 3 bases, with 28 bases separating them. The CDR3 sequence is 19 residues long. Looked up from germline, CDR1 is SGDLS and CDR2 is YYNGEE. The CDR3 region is CASSPGAGIDWKSYTEAFF. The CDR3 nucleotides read TGTGCCAGCAGCCCTGGGGCAGGCATCGACTGGAAAAGCTACACTGAAGCTTTCTTT.

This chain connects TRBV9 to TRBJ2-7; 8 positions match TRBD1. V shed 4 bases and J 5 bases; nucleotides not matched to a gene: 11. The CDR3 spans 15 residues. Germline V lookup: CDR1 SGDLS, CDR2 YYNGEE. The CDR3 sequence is CASSSTGQGRNEQYF. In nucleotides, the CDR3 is TGTGCCAGCAGCAGCACCGGACAGGGTCGCAACGAGCAGTACTTC.

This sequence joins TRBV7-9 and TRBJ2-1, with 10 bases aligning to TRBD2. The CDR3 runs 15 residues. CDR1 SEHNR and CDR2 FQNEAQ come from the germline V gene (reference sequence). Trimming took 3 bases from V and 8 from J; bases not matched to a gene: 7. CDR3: CASSFSLAGDYEQFF. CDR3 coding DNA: TGTGCCAGCAGCTTTAGTCTAGCGGGAGACTATGAGCAGTTCTTC.